The T cell receptor (beta chain) described here comes from a study of shared T cell receptors in the human thymus. The CDR3 length is 13 residues. Trimming took 4 bases from V and 10 from J, leaving 16 bases between them. In germline, CDR1 is GTSNPN, CDR2 SVGIG (reference sequence). Repertoires were generated with immunoSEQ multiplex PCR, while TCRdb's copy carries only in-frame clones and drops some. The table records about 660,000 clones, roughly 90% of them present only once. A further study also used this sample, focusing on human thymus T cells.

This sequence originates from a boy in the first two years of life with a congenital heart defect. The genes are TRBV30 and TRBJ1-4, with D possibly TRBD1 on 5 matching bases. Sequenced: thymocytes. The CDR3 loop is CAWKDNRDSKLFF. The CDR3 DNA is TGTGCCTGGAAAGACAACCGGGACTCAAAACTGTTTTTT.